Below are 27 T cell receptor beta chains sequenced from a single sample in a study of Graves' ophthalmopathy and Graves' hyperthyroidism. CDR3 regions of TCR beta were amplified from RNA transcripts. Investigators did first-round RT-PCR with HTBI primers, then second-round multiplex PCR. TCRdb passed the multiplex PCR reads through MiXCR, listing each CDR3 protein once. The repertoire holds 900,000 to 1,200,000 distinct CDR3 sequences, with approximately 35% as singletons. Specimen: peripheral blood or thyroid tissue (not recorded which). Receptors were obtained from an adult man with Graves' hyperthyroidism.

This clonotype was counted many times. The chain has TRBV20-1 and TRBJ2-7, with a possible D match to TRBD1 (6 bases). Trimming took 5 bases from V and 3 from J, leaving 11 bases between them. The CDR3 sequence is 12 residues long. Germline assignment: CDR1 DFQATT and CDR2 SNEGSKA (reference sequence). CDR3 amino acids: CSARGQSYEQYF. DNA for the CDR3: TGCAGTGCTCGTGGACAGAGCTACGAGCAGTACTTC.

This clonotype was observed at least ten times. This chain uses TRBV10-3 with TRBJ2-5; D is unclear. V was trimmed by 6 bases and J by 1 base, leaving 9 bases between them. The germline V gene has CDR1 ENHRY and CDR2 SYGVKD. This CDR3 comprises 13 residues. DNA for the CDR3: TGTGCCATCAGGACTTCTGGCCAAGAGACCCAGTACTTC. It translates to CAIRTSGQETQYF.

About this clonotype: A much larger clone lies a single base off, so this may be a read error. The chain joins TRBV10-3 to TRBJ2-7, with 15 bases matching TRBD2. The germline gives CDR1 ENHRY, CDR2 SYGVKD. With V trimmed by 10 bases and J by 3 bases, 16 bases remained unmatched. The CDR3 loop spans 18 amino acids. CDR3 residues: CASSRRTSGRAGFYEQYF. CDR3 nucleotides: TGTGCCAGCAGCCGAAGGACTAGCGGGAGGGCCGGCTTCTACGAGCAGTACTTC.

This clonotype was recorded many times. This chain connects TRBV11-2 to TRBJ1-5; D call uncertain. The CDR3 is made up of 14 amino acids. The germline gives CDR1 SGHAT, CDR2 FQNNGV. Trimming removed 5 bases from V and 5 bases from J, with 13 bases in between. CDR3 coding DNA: TGTGCCAGCAGCGTACTCGGGTTTGATCAGCCCCAGCATTTT. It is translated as CASSVLGFDQPQHF.

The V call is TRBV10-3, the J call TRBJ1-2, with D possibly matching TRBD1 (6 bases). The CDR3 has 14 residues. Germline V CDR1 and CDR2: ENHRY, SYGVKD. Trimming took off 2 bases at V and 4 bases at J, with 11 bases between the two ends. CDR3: CAISEPGGGYGYTF. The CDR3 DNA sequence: TGTGCCATCAGTGAGCCCGGGGGCGGCTATGGCTACACCTTC.

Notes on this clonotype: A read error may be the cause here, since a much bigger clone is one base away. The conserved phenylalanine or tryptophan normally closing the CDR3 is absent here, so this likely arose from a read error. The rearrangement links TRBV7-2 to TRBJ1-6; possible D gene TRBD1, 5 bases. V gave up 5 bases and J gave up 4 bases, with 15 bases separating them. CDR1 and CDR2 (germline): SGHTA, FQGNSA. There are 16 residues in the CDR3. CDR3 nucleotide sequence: TGTGCCAGCAGCCCGGACACCGGGTGGTATAATTCACCCCTCCACGTT. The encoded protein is CASSPDTGWYNSPLHV.

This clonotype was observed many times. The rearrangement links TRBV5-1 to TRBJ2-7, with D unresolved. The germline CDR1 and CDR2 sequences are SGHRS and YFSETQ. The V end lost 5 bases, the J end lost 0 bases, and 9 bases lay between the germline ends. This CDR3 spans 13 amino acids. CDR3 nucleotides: TGCGCCAGCAGGTACACCGGCTCCTACGAGCAGTACTTC. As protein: CASRYTGSYEQYF. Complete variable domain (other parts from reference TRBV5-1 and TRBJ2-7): KAGVTQTPRYLIKTRGQQVTLSCSPISGHRSVSWYQQTPGQGLQFLFEYFSETQRNKGNFPGRFSGRQFSNSRSEMNVSTLELGDSALYLCASRYTGSYEQYFGPGTRLTVT.

The CDR3 DNA follows: TGTGCCAGCAGTTACTCGAGGACACTATACGAGCAGTACTTC. As protein: CASSYSRTLYEQYF. The gene calls are TRBV6-5 and TRBJ2-7; tentatively, D is TRBD1 (5 bases). V lost 0 bases and J lost 4, with 10 bases in between. This CDR3 contains 14 residues. Germline V gene sequence: CDR1 MNHEY, CDR2 SVGAGI.

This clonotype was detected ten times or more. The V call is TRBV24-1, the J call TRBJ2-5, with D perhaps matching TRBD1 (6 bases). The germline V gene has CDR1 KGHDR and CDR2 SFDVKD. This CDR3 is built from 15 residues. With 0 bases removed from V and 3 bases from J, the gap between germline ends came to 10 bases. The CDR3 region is CATSDLGQGKETQYF. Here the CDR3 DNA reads TGTGCCACCAGTGATTTGGGTCAGGGGAAAGAGACCCAGTACTTC.

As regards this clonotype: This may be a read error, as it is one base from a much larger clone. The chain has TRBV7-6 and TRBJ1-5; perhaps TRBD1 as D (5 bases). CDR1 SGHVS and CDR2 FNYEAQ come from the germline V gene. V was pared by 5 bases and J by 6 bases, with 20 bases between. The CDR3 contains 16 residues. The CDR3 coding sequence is TGTGCCAGCAGCGCGGGCAGCGCCTTCGGGGGTCAGCCCCAGCATTTT. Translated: CASSAGSAFGGQPQHF.

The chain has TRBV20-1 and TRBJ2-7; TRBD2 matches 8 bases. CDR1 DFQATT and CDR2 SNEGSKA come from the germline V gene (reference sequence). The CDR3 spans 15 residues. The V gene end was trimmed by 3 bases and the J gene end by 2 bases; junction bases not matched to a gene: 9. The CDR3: CSARERGRTTYEQYF. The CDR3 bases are TGCAGTGCTAGGGAGCGCGGGAGGACCACCTACGAGCAGTACTTC.

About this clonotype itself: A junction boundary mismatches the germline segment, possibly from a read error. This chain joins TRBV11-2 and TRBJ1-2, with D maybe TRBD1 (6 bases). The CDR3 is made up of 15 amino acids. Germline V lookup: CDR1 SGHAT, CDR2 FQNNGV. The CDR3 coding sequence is TGTGCCAGCAGGTTAGAGGGGGTGGCTAACTATGGCTACACCTTC. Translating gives CASRLEGVANYGYTF.

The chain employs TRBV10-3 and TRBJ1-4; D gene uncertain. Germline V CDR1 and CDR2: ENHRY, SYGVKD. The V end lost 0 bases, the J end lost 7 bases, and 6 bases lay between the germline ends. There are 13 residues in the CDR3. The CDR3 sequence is CAISESGGEKLFF. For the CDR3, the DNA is TGTGCCATCAGTGAGTCGGGCGGTGAAAAACTGTTTTTT.

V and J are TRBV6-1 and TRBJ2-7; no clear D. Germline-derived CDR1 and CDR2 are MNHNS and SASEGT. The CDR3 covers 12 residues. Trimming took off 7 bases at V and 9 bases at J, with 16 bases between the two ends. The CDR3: CASTGNELRQYF. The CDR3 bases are TGTGCCAGCACCGGAAACGAGCTTAGGCAGTACTTC.

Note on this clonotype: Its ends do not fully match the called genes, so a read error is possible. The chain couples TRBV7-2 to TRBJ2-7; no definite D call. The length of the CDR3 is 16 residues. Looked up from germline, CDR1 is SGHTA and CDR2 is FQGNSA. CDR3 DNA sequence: TGTGCCAGCAGCTTAGGCGGCAGGCTATCCTTCTACGGGCAGTACTTC. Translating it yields CASSLGGRLSFYGQYF.

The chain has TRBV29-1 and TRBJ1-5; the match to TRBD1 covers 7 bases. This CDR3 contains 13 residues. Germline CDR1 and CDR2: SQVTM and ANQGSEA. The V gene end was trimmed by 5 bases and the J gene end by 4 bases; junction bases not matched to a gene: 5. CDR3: CSVRTGVNQPQHF. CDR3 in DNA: TGCAGCGTTCGTACAGGGGTGAATCAGCCCCAGCATTTT.

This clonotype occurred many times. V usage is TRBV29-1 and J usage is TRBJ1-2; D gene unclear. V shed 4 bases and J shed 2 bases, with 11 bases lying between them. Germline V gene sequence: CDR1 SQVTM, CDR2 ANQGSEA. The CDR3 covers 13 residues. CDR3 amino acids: CSVVPGSNYGYTF. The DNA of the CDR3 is TGCAGCGTTGTTCCGGGGTCCAACTATGGCTACACCTTC. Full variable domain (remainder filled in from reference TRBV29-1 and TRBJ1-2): SAVISQKPSRDICQRGTSLTIQCQVDSQVTMMFWYRQQPGQSLTLIATANQGSEATYESGFVIDKFPISRPNLTFSTLTVSNMSPEDSSIYLCSVVPGSNYGYTFGSGTRLTVV.

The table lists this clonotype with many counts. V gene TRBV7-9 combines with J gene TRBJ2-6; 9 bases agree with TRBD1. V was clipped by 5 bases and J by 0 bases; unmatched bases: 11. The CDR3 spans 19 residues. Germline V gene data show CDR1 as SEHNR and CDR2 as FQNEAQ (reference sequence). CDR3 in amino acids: CASSKKGTGFISGANVLTF. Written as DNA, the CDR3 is TGTGCCAGCAGCAAAAAAGGGACAGGGTTCATCTCTGGGGCCAACGTCCTGACTTTC.

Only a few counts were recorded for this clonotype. CDR3 sequence reads: CSARETGGPSYEQYF. The CDR3 DNA reads as TGCAGTGCTAGAGAGACAGGGGGCCCTTCCTACGAGCAGTACTTC. The rearrangement joins TRBV20-1 to TRBJ2-7, with 10 bases matching TRBD1. Per germline, CDR1 DFQATT and CDR2 SNEGSKA (reference sequence). CDR3 length: 15 residues. Trimming at V came to 0 bases and at J to 1 base, leaving 3 bases not matched to a gene.

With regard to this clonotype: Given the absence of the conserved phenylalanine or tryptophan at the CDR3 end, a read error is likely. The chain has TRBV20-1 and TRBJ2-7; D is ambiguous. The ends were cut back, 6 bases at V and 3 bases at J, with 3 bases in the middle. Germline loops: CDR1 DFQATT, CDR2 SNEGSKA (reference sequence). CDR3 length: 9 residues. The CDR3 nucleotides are TGCAGTGCAGGCTACGAGCAGTACCTC. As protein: CSAGYEQYL.

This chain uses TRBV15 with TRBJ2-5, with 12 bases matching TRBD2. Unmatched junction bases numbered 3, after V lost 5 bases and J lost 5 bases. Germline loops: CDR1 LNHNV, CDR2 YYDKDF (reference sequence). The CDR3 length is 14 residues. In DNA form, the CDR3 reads TGTGCCACCAGCCGCGGACTAGCGGGGGAGACCCAGTACTTC. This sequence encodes CATSRGLAGETQYF.

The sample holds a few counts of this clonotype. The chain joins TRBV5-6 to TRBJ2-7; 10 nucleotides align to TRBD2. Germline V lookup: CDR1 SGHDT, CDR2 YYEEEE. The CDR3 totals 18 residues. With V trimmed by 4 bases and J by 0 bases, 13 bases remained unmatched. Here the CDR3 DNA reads TGTGCCAGCAGCCGCATAGAAGAGTGGACTAGCGGCTCCTACGAGCAGTACTTC. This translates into CASSRIEEWTSGSYEQYF. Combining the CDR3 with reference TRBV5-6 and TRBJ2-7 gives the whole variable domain DAGVTQSPTHLIKTRGQQVTLRCSPKSGHDTVSWYQQALGQGPQFIFQYYEEEERQRGNFPDRFSGHQFPNYSSELNVNALLLGDSALYLCASSRIEEWTSGSYEQYFGPGTRLTVT.

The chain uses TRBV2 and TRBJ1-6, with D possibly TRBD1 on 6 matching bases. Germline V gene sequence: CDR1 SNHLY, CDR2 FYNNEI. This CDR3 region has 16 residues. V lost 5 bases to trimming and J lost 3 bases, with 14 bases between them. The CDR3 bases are TGTGCCAGCAGTTCCCCAGGGGCCCTCTATAATTCACCCCTCCACTTT. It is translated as CASSSPGALYNSPLHF.

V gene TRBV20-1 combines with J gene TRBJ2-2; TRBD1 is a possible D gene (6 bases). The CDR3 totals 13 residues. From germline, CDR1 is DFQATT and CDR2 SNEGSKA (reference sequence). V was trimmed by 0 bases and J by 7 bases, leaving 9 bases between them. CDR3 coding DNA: TGCAGTGCTAGAGATACAGGGATCGGGGAGCTGTTTTTT. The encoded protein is CSARDTGIGELFF.

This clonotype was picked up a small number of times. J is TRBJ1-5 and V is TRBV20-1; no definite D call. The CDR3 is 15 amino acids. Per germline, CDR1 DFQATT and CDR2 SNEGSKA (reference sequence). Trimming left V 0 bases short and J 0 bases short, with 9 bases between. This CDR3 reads CSARDPGISNQPQHF. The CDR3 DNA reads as TGCAGTGCTAGAGATCCCGGGATTAGCAATCAGCCCCAGCATTTT.

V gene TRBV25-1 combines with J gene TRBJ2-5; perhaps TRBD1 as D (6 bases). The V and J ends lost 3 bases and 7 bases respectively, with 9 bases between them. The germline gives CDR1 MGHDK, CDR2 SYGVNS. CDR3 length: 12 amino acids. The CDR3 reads CASSEGAGTQYF. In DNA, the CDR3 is TGTGCCAGCAGTGAGGGGGCCGGGACCCAGTACTTC.

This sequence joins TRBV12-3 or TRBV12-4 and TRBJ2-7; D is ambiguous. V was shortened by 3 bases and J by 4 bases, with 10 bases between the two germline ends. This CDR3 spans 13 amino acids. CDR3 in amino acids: CASSLRSLYEQYF. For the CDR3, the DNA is TGTGCCAGCAGTTTGAGGTCACTTTACGAGCAGTACTTC.